This T cell receptor beta chain derives from a study of Ad26.COV2.S vaccination and SARS-CoV-2 variants. Overall study context: Among those in the COV1001 Ad26.COV2.S trial arm was the donor. The vaccine Ad26.COV2.S was put into the muscle once, or twice with 56 days between. Overall study results and limits: It is possible that the TCR breadth and depth analyses underestimated the total T cell responses.

Treatment: over 15 received Ad26.COV2.S at low or high dose, single or two shots; about 5 received placebo; per-sample allocation not given. The investigators took samples on day 63 after the first vaccine or placebo injection. This clone was found once. Its target is unknown. The repertoire was sequenced with immunoSEQ multiplex PCR; TCRdb's copy has only in-frame clones and lacks some. This sample has a few hundred thousand clones; roughly four fifths occur once, and the top ten carry more than 7%. Germline CDR1 is SEHNR and CDR2 is FQNEAQ (reference sequence). V was shortened by 1 base and J by 7 bases, with 7 bases between the two germline ends. This CDR3 comprises 12 residues.

The receptor was derived from a person aged 18-60 years who received the Ad26.COV2.S COVID-19 vaccine or a placebo. The sequencing here drew on peripheral blood, taken in a trial of Ad26.COV2.S vaccine versus placebo. The V call is TRBV7-9, the J call TRBJ1-2; no firm D call. The DNA for the CDR3 is TGTGCCAGCAGCTTAGGAGAAACTGGCTACACCTTC. It specifies CASSLGETGYTF.